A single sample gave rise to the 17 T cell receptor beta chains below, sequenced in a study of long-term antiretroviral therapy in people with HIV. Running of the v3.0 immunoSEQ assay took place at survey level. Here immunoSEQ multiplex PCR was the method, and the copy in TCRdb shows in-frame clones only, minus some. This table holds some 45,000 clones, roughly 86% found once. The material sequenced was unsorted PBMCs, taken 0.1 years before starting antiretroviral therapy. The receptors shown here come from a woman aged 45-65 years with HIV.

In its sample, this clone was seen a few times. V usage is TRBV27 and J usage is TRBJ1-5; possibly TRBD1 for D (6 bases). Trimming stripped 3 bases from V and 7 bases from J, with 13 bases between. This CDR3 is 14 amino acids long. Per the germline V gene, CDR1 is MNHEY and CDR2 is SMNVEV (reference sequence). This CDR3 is CASSFVQGGQPQHF. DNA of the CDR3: TGTGCCAGCAGTTTTGTACAGGGAGGCCAGCCCCAGCATTTT.

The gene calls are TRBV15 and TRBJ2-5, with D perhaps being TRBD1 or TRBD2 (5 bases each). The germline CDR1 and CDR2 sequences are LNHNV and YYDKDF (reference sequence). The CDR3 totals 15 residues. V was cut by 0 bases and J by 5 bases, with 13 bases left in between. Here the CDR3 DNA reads TGTGCCACCAGCAGAGACGGAGTCAGGGAGGAGACCCAGTACTTC. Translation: CATSRDGVREETQYF. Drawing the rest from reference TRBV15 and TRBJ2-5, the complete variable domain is DAMVIQNPRYQVTQFGKPVTLSCSQTLNHNVMYWYQQKSSQAPKLLFHYYDKDFNNEADTPDNFQSRRPNTSFCFLDIRSPGLGDTAMYLCATSRDGVREETQYFGPGTRLLVL.

The CDR3 DNA reads as TGTGCCAGCAGCGAGGGACAGGGGGCCTACGAGCAGTACTTC. It codes for CASSEGQGAYEQYF. The chain employs TRBV7-9 and TRBJ2-7; 11 bases fit TRBD1. The ends lost 5 bases at V and 2 bases at J; junction bases unmatched: 2. The CDR3 contains 14 residues. CDR1 is SEHNR and CDR2 is FQNEAQ in the germline V gene (reference sequence). Complete variable domain (other parts from reference TRBV7-9 and TRBJ2-7): DTGVSQNPRHKITKRGQNVTFRCDPISEHNRLYWYRQTLGQGPEFLTYFQNEAQLEKSRLLSDRFSAERPKGSFSTLEIQRTEQGDSAMYLCASSEGQGAYEQYFGPGTRLTVT.

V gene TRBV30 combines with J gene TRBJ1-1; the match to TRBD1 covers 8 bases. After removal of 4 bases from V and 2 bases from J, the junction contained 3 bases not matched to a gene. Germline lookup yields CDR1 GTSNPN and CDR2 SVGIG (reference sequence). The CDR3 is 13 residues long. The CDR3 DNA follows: TGTGCCTGGATGGCAGGGGGCAACACTGAAGCTTTCTTT. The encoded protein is CAWMAGGNTEAFF.

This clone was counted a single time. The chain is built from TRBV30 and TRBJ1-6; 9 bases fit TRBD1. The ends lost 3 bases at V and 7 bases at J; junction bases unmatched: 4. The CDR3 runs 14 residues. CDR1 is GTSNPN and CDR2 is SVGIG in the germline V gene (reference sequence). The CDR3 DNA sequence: TGTGCCTGGAGCGACGGACAGGGGAATTCACCCCTCCACTTT. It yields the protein CAWSDGQGNSPLHF.

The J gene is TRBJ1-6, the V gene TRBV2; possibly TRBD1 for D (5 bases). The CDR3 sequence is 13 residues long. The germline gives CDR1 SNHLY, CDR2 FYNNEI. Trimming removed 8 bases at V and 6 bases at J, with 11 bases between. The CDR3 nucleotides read TGTGCCAGCCGACAGAATTCTAATTCACCCCTCCACTTT. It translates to CASRQNSNSPLHF.

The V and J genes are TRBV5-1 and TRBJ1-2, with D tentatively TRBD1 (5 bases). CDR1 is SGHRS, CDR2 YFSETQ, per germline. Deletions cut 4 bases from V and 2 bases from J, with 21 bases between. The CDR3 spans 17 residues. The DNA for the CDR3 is TGCGCCAGCAGCCGAATTTCCAGCGGAGGGACCAACTATGGCTACACCTTC. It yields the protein CASSRISSGGTNYGYTF.

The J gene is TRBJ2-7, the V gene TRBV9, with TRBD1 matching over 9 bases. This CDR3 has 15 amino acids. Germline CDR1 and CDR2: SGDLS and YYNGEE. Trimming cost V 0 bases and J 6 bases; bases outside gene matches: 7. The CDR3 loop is CASSVDPDRGGEQYF. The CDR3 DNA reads TGTGCCAGCAGCGTAGATCCCGACAGGGGGGGCGAGCAGTACTTC.

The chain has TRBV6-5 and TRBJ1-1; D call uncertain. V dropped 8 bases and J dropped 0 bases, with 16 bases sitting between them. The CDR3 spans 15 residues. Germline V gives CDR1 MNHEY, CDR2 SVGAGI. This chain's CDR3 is CASATSGRLNTEAFF. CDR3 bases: TGTGCCAGCGCAACGTCAGGCCGGCTGAACACTGAAGCTTTCTTT.

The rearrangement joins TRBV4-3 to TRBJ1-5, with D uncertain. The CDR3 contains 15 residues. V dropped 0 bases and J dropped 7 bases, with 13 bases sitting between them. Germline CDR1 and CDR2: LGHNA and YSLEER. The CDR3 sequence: CASSQDRSGEQPQHF. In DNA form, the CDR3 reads TGCGCCAGCAGCCAAGATAGGAGTGGGGAACAGCCCCAGCATTTT.

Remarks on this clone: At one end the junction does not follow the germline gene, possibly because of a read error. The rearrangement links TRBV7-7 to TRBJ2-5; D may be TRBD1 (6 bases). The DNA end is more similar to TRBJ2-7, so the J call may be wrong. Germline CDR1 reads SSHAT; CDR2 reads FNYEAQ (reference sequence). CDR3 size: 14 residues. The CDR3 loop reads CASSLEAGADEQYF. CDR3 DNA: TGTGCTAGCAGCTTAGAGGCAGGGGCGGACGAGCAGTACTTC.

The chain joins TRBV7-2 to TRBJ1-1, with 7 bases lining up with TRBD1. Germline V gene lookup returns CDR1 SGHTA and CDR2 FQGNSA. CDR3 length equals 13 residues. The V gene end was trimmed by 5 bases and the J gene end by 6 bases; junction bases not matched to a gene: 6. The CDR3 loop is CASSPTGIAEAFF. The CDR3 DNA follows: TGTGCCAGCAGCCCGACAGGGATCGCTGAAGCTTTCTTT. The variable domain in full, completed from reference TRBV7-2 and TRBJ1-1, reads GAGVSQSPSNKVTEKGKDVELRCDPISGHTALYWYRQSLGQGLEFLIYFQGNSAPDKSGLPSDRFSAERTGGSVSTLTIQRTQQEDSAVYLCASSPTGIAEAFFGQGTRLTVV.

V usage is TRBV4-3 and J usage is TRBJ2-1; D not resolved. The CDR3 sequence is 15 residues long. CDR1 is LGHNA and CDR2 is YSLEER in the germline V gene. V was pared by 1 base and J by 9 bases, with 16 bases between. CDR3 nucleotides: TGCGCCAGCAGCCAAGCTCACTACAGTGGGGTTGAGCAGTTCTTC. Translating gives CASSQAHYSGVEQFF.

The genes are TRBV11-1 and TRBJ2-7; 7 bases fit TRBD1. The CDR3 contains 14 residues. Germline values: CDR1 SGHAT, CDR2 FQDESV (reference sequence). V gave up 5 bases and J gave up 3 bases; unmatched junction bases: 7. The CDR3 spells CASSPRGKYYEQYF. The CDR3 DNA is TGTGCCAGCAGCCCCAGGGGGAAGTACTACGAGCAGTACTTC.

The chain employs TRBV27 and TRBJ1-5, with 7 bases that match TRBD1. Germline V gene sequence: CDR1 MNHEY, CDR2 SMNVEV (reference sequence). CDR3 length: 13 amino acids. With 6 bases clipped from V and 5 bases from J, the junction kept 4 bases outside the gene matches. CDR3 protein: CASSDRDDQPQHF. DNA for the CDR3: TGTGCCAGCAGCGACAGGGACGATCAGCCCCAGCATTTT.

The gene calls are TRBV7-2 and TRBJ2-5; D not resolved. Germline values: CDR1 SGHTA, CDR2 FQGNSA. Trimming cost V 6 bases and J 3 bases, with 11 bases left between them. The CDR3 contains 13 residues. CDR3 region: CASRLRPKETQYF. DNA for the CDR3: TGTGCCAGCAGGCTTAGACCGAAAGAGACCCAGTACTTC.

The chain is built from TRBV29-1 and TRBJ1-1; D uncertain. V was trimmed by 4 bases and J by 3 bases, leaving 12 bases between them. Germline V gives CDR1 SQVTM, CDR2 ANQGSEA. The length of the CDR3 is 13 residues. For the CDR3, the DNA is TGCAGCGTTGGAAATACCGGGGACACTGAAGCTTTCTTT. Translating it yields CSVGNTGDTEAFF. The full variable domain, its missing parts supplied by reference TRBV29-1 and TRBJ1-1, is SAVISQKPSRDICQRGTSLTIQCQVDSQVTMMFWYRQQPGQSLTLIATANQGSEATYESGFVIDKFPISRPNLTFSTLTVSNMSPEDSSIYLCSVGNTGDTEAFFGQGTRLTVV.